A single sample is the source of the 6 T cell receptor beta chains below, sequenced in a study of blood T cell repertoires in COVID-19. The table came from immunoSEQ multiplex PCR; TCRdb's copy has only in-frame clones and leaves some out. This sample carries almost 400,000 clones, more than 70% of them seen once, and the ten largest clones take about 2.1%. The specimen sequenced was peripheral blood. These receptor sequences come from a woman aged 60-75 years with COVID-19, enrolled during active disease.

V usage is TRBV28 and J usage is TRBJ2-3, with 9 bases identical to TRBD1. CDR3 size: 17 residues. Germline V CDR1 and CDR2: MDHEN, SYDVKM. After removal of 4 bases from V and 6 bases from J, the junction contained 14 bases not matched to a gene. CDR3 sequence (DNA): TGTGCCAGCAGTTCTAATCCCGGGACAGGGTCACCGGATACGCAGTATTTT. Translation gives CASSSNPGTGSPDTQYF.

The chain is built from TRBV6-5 and TRBJ1-1; 8 positions match TRBD1. Looked up from germline, CDR1 is MNHEY and CDR2 is SVGAGI. CDR3 length: 15 residues. Trimming took 2 bases from V and 4 from J; bases not matched to a gene: 6. CDR3 in DNA: TGTGCCAGCAGTTACAATGGACAGGGAATCACTGAAGCTTTCTTT. Protein: CASSYNGQGITEAFF.

The V and J genes are TRBV5-6 and TRBJ1-6; 10 bases match TRBD1. The trim removed 4 bases at V and 9 bases at J, leaving 7 bases unmatched. CDR3 length: 15 residues. Germline V gene data show CDR1 as SGHDT and CDR2 as YYEEEE. For the CDR3, the DNA is TGTGCCAGCAGCCTACTGACAGGGGGCCCTTCACCCCTCCACTTT. It yields the protein CASSLLTGGPSPLHF.

The V and J genes are TRBV28 and TRBJ1-5, with D perhaps TRBD1 (6 bases). This CDR3 is built from 16 residues. The germline CDR1 and CDR2 sequences are MDHEN and SYDVKM. The ends were cut back, 5 bases at V and 6 bases at J, with 20 bases in the middle. CDR3 DNA: TGTGCCAGCAGTCCCGCGGGGGGGGGCGCAGGTCAGCCCCAGCATTTT. Translating it yields CASSPAGGGAGQPQHF.

The rearrangement uses TRBV11-2 and TRBJ2-7; 9 nucleotides match TRBD2. V shed 2 bases and J 4 bases; nucleotides not matched to a gene: 6. Germline values: CDR1 SGHAT, CDR2 FQNNGV. CDR3 size: 15 residues. CDR3 residues: CASSLWETSGYEQYF. The DNA for the CDR3 is TGTGCCAGCAGCTTATGGGAGACTAGCGGTTACGAGCAGTACTTC. Full variable domain (rest looked up from reference TRBV11-2 and TRBJ2-7): EAGVAQSPRYKIIEKRQSVAFWCNPISGHATLYWYQQILGQGPKLLIQFQNNGVVDDSQLPKDRFSAERLKGVDSTLKIQPAKLEDSAVYLCASSLWETSGYEQYFGPGTRLTVT.

This sequence joins TRBV5-5 and TRBJ2-2; 8 positions match TRBD2. The CDR3 spans 18 residues. Germline V gene sequence: CDR1 SGHKS, CDR2 YYEKEE (reference sequence). The ends lost 3 bases at V and 2 bases at J; junction bases unmatched: 12. As DNA, the CDR3 is TGTGCCAGCAGCTCTCCGCGGAGCGGGGGTGACAACACCGGGGAGCTGTTTTTT. Translating it yields CASSSPRSGGDNTGELFF.